This T cell receptor (beta chain) comes out of a study of blood T cell repertoires in COVID-19. On the study more broadly: PBMCs, B-cell-depleted T cells, or T cells provided the cDNA or gDNA that made up the material.

The table came from immunoSEQ multiplex PCR; TCRdb's copy has only in-frame clones and leaves some out. This sample has almost 65,000 clones, with more than 75% found just once. Germline V CDR1 and CDR2: SEHNR, FQNEAQ (reference sequence). The V segment lost 5 bases and the J segment 5 bases; nucleotides outside the gene matches: 14. The CDR3 covers 17 residues. This chain connects TRBV7-9 to TRBJ2-5, with 10 bases that match TRBD2. The sequenced material came from PBMCs or T cells enriched from blood (not recorded which). This clonotype was obtained from a woman between 35 and 50 years old who had recovered from COVID-19. CDR3 nucleotide sequence: TGTGCCAGCAGCCCTAGGACTAGCGGCTTCAAGGGGGAGACCCAGTACTTC. Translated: CASSPRTSGFKGETQYF.